This record looks at one T cell receptor (beta chain) sequence and its context. The source of the sample is a study of blood T cell repertoires in COVID-19. Background on the study: Samples representing acute and convalescent COVID-19 were sourced from the United States, Italy and Spain. The cDNA or gDNA used as material had been derived from T cells, B-cell-depleted T cells, or PBMCs.

Germline CDR1 reads MNHNS; CDR2 reads SASEGT. This CDR3 is built from 15 residues. V was clipped by 3 bases and J by 4 bases, with 13 bases between them. How the authors handled the data: Cell counts per sample came from amplifying reference gene primers. TCRdb's table, derived via immunoSEQ multiplex PCR, lists solely in-frame clones and lacks some. Clonal size and the V and J genes are those of that table, whereas D and trimming came from the DNA. The table includes about 300,000 clones, about 85% detected once. The genes are TRBV6-1 and TRBJ1-5, with D tentatively TRBD1 (5 bases). Material for sequencing was peripheral blood. The sequence came from a human donor in a cohort sampled during active COVID-19. Here the CDR3 reads CASSDGGIGNQPQHF. The CDR3 nucleotides read TGTGCCAGCAGTGATGGGGGGATCGGGAATCAGCCCCAGCATTTT.